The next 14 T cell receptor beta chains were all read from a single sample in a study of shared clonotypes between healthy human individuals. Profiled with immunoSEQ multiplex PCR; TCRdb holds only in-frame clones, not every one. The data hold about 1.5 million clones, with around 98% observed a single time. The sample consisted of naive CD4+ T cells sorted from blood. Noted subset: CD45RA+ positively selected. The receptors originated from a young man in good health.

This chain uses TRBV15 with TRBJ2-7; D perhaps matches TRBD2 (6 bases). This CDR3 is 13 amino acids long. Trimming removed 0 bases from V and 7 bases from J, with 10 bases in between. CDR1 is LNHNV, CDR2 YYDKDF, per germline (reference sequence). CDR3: CATSRDLAGEQYF. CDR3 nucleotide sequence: TGTGCCACCAGCAGAGATTTGGCGGGGGAGCAGTACTTC.

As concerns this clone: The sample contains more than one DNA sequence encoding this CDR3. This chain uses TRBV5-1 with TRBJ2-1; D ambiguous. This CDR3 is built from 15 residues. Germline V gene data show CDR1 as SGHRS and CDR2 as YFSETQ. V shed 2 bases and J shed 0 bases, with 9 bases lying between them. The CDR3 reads CASSLTASSYNEQFF. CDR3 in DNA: TGCGCCAGCAGCTTAACGGCAAGCTCCTACAATGAGCAGTTCTTC.

CDR3 loop: CASSKDGIISYEQYF. CDR3 nucleotide sequence: TGTGCCAGCAGCAAAGATGGGATAATATCCTACGAGCAGTACTTC. The chain joins TRBV21-1 to TRBJ2-7. TRBV21-1 is classified as a pseudogene. The CDR3 has 15 amino acids.

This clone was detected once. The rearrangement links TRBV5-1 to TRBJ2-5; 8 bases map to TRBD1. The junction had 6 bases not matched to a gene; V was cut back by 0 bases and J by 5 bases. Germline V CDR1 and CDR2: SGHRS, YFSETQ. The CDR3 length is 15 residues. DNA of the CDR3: TGCGCCAGCAGCTTGGCAGGGGGCGCCGAGGAGACCCAGTACTTC. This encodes CASSLAGGAEETQYF. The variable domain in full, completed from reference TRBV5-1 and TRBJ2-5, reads KAGVTQTPRYLIKTRGQQVTLSCSPISGHRSVSWYQQTPGQGLQFLFEYFSETQRNKGNFPGRFSGRQFSNSRSEMNVSTLELGDSALYLCASSLAGGAEETQYFGPGTRLLVL.

The CDR3 loop is CASSLEVSSGPGNTIYF. DNA for the CDR3: TGCGCCAGCAGCTTGGAGGTTTCGTCGGGACCCGGAAACACCATATATTTT. V is TRBV5-1 and J is TRBJ1-3; tentatively, D is TRBD1 (5 bases). The CDR3 loop spans 17 amino acids. Deletions cut 0 bases from V and 4 bases from J, with 17 bases between. Germline V gene sequence: CDR1 SGHRS, CDR2 YFSETQ.

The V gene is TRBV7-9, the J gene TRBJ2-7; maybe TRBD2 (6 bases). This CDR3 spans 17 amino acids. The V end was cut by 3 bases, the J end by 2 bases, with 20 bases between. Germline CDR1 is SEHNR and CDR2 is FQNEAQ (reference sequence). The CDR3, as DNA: TGTGCCAGCAGCTTCGGAGGGAGGACTAACCCTCCCTACGAGCAGTACTTC. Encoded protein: CASSFGGRTNPPYEQYF. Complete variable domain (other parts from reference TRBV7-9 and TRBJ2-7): DTGVSQNPRHKITKRGQNVTFRCDPISEHNRLYWYRQTLGQGPEFLTYFQNEAQLEKSRLLSDRFSAERPKGSFSTLEIQRTEQGDSAMYLCASSFGGRTNPPYEQYFGPGTRLTVT.

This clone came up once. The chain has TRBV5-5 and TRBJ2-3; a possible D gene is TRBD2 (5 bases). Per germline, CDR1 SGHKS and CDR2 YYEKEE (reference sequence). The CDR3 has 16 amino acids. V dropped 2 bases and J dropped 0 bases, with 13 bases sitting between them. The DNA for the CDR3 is TGTGCCAGCAGCTTTCTGGGATCGGGGAGCACAGATACGCAGTATTTT. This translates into CASSFLGSGSTDTQYF.

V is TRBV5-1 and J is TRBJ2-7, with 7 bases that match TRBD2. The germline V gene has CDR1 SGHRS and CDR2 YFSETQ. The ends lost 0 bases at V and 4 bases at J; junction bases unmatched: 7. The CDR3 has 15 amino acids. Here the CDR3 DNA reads TGCGCCAGCAGCTTGGACCCGGGACTACAGTACGAGCAGTACTTC. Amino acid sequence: CASSLDPGLQYEQYF.

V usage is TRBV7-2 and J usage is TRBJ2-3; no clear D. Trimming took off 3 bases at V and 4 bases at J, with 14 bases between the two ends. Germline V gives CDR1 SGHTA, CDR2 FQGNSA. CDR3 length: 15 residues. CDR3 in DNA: TGTGCCAGCAGCTTGGGGTCTTTTAGTCCAGATACGCAGTATTTT. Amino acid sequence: CASSLGSFSPDTQYF.

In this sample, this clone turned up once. The CDR3 loop is CAISVPLAGVGNEQFF. Written as DNA, the CDR3 is TGTGCCATCAGCGTCCCCCTAGCGGGAGTTGGAAATGAGCAGTTCTTC. This rearrangement joins TRBV10-3 to TRBJ2-1; 10 bases agree with TRBD2. CDR3 length: 16 amino acids. V lost 6 bases and J lost 7; bases outside the gene matches: 12. The germline V gene encodes CDR1 ENHRY and CDR2 SYGVKD.

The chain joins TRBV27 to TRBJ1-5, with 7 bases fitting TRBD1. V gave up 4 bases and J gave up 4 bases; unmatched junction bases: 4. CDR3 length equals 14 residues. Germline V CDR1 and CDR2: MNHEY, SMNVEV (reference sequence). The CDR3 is CASSSRDRNQPQHF. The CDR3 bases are TGTGCCAGCAGTTCCCGGGACAGAAATCAGCCCCAGCATTTT.

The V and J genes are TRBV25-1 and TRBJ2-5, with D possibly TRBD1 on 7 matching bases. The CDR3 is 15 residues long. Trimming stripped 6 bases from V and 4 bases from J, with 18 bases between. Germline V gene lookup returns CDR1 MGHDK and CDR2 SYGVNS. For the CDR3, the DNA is TGTGCCAGCAGGGATCCCAGGGGGGACGGAGAGACCCAGTACTTC. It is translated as CASRDPRGDGETQYF.

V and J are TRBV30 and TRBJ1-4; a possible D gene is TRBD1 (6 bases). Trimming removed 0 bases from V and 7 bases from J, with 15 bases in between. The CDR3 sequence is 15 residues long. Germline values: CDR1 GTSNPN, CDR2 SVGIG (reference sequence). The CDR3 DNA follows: TGTGCCTGGAGTGTAGGGGGGCCTCGGGTTGAAAAACTGTTTTTT. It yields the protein CAWSVGGPRVEKLFF.

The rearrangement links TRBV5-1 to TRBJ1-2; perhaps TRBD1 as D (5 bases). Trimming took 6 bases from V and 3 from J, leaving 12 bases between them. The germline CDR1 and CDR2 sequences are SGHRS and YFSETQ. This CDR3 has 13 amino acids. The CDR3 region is CASKGLFDYGYTF. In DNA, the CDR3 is TGCGCCAGCAAGGGGCTTTTCGACTATGGCTACACCTTC.